This T cell receptor beta chain was observed in a study of spatial heterogeneity in lung cancer. Study summary: Detection of beta-chain sequences consistently exceeded that of alpha-chain sequences. Study results and caveats: Estimated coverage of tumor T cells was around 7.7% for alpha and around 14% for beta chains. The number of expanded tumor alpha and beta chains correlated with mutation number.

V lost 4 bases and J 1 base, leaving 9 bases between the germline ends. This CDR3 is 13 amino acids long. Germline V CDR1 and CDR2: SGHRS, YFSETQ. TCRdb processed the 5' RACE reads anew with MiXCR; each CDR3 protein has one entry. In the table there are more than 25,000 distinct CDR3 sequences, 7.1% of which are singletons. Specified time point: sample taken at primary tumor resection. The donors comprised about 65 untreated early-stage non-small cell lung cancer patients. Whole RNA came from tumor, nontumor lung or frozen PBMC and was sequenced without being sorted. Only a few counts were recorded for this clonotype. The antigen is not known.

The sample in question was lung tumor tissue, obtained at surgery. This TCR was recovered from a male donor with early-stage non-small cell lung cancer. The chain joins TRBV5-1 to TRBJ2-7, with D unresolved. Here the CDR3 reads CASSARRSYEQYF. In DNA, the CDR3 is TGCGCCAGCAGCGCGAGAAGGTCCTACGAGCAGTACTTC. Supplemented by reference TRBV5-1 and TRBJ2-7, the full variable domain reads KAGVTQTPRYLIKTRGQQVTLSCSPISGHRSVSWYQQTPGQGLQFLFEYFSETQRNKGNFPGRFSGRQFSNSRSEMNVSTLELGDSALYLCASSARRSYEQYFGPGTRLTVT.